This entry lists 2 T cell receptor beta chains sequenced from one sample in a study of OX40 agonist ivuxolimab in advanced cancers. Sequencing used immunoSEQ multiplex PCR; TCRdb keeps in-frame clones, though not all of them. The sample lists tens of thousands of clones, around four fifths occurring once. The specimen comprised CD4+ or CD8+ T cells sorted from blood, sampled in a trial of the OX40 agonist ivuxolimab. The receptors shown here come from an adult with an advanced solid tumor such as melanoma, head and neck, liver or kidney cancer.

This chain links TRBV7-7 with TRBJ2-1; 12 nucleotides match TRBD2. The germline V gene encodes CDR1 SSHAT and CDR2 FNYEAQ (reference sequence). The CDR3 loop spans 14 amino acids. J was trimmed by 7 bases and V by 5 bases; bases with no gene match: 3. The CDR3 reads CASSRGTSGNEQFF. The CDR3 nucleotides are TGTGCCAGCAGCAGAGGGACTAGCGGGAATGAGCAGTTCTTC. The full variable domain, completed using reference TRBV7-7 and TRBJ2-1, is GAGVSQSPRYKVTKRGQDVTLRCDPISSHATLYWYQQALGQGPEFLTYFNYEAQPDKSGLPSDRFSAERPEGSISTLTIQRTEQRDSAMYRCASSRGTSGNEQFFGPGTRLTVL.

The chain employs TRBV14 and TRBJ1-4; TRBD1 matches 8 bases. The V gene's germline CDR1 is SGHDN and CDR2 FVKESK. The V gene end was trimmed by 4 bases and the J gene end by 6 bases; junction bases not matched to a gene: 4. This CDR3 contains 14 residues. Written as DNA, the CDR3 is TGTGCCAGCAGCCGCGACAGGGGAGATGAAAAACTGTTTTTT. Translating it yields CASSRDRGDEKLFF. The full variable domain, with the rest looked up from reference TRBV14 and TRBJ1-4, is EAGVTQFPSHSVIEKGQTVTLRCDPISGHDNLYWYRRVMGKEIKFLLHFVKESKQDESGMPNNRFLAERTGGTYSTLKVQPAELEDSGVYFCASSRDRGDEKLFFGSGTQLSVL.